One and the same sample provided the 21 T cell receptor beta chains below, sequenced in a study of OX40 agonist ivuxolimab in advanced cancers. Sequenced by immunoSEQ multiplex PCR; TCRdb stores in-frame clones only, minus some. In the table there are roughly 140,000 clones, 94% of which are singletons. The source was CD4+ or CD8+ T cells sorted from blood, collected in a trial of the OX40 agonist ivuxolimab. The receptors stem from an adult with an advanced solid tumor such as melanoma, head and neck, liver or kidney cancer.

The chain's CDR3 is CASSLRGADRVNPPLHF. In DNA form, the CDR3 reads TGCGCCAGCAGCTTGAGGGGCGCGGACAGGGTAAATCCACCCCTCCACTTT. This chain links TRBV5-1 with TRBJ1-6; the match to TRBD1 covers 8 bases. Germline CDR1 SGHRS, CDR2 YFSETQ. V shed 1 base, J shed 11 bases, and the junction held 14 bases outside the gene matches. The CDR3 spans 17 residues.

V usage is TRBV19 and J usage is TRBJ1-2, with D hard to call. CDR3 length equals 14 residues. In germline, CDR1 is LNHDA, CDR2 SQIVND (reference sequence). Trimming stripped 1 base from V and 2 bases from J, with 8 bases between. The CDR3 DNA sequence: TGTGCCAGTAGTATAGCGCCCGGGAACTATGGCTACACCTTC. Protein product: CASSIAPGNYGYTF.

This rearrangement joins TRBV28 to TRBJ1-1; 7 positions match TRBD1. The J segment lost 0 bases and the V segment lost 6 bases, leaving 7 bases of the junction unmatched. CDR1 MDHEN and CDR2 SYDVKM come from the germline V gene. This CDR3 contains 15 residues. The CDR3 sequence is CASSSWDSLNTEAFF. CDR3 sequence (DNA): TGTGCCAGCAGCTCTTGGGACAGCTTGAACACTGAAGCTTTCTTT.

The chain joins TRBV18 to TRBJ2-7; maybe TRBD2 (6 bases). This CDR3 is 14 amino acids long. V was cut by 3 bases and J by 2 bases, with 11 bases left in between. Germline values: CDR1 KGHSH, CDR2 LQKENI. CDR3 sequence (DNA): TGTGCCAGCTCACCCTCGGGACTCCCCTACGAGCAGTACTTC. Its protein product is CASSPSGLPYEQYF.

This chain joins TRBV28 and TRBJ1-2; D possibly corresponds to TRBD1 (5 bases). The germline CDR1 and CDR2 sequences are MDHEN and SYDVKM. Trimming stripped 5 bases from V and 2 bases from J, with 6 bases between. The length of the CDR3 is 12 residues. The DNA for the CDR3 is TGTGCCAGCAGTCGGGGGAACTATGGCTACACCTTC. Translation gives CASSRGNYGYTF.

The chain combines TRBV5-8 with TRBJ1-2; D may be TRBD1 (6 bases). This CDR3 has 15 amino acids. In germline, CDR1 is SGHTS, CDR2 YDEGEE. The V and J ends lost 4 bases and 8 bases respectively, with 21 bases between them. CDR3 region: CASSRGQLVAQGYTF. The CDR3 DNA reads as TGTGCCAGCAGCCGCGGACAGCTGGTGGCTCAAGGCTACACCTTC.

The gene calls are TRBV10-3 and TRBJ2-3; 7 bases are a match to TRBD2. CDR3 length: 15 residues. V shed 2 bases, J shed 0 bases, and the junction held 2 bases outside the gene matches. CDR1 ENHRY and CDR2 SYGVKD come from the germline V gene. The CDR3 DNA sequence: TGTGCCATCAGTGAGAGGCGGGGGAGCACAGATACGCAGTATTTT. Amino acid sequence: CAISERRGSTDTQYF.

The chain combines TRBV15 with TRBJ2-2, with a weak D call TRBD2 (5 bases). V shed 1 base and J shed 1 base, with 10 bases lying between them. Germline V CDR1 and CDR2: LNHNV, YYDKDF (reference sequence). CDR3 length: 16 amino acids. The CDR3 DNA reads TGTGCCACCAGCAGAGGCCAGCGGAGGAACACCGGGGAGCTGTTTTTT. This sequence encodes CATSRGQRRNTGELFF.

The rearrangement uses TRBV5-6 and TRBJ2-5; 8 bases line up with TRBD2. CDR3 length: 16 amino acids. Germline trimming cut 1 base from V and 1 base from J; bases unmatched to any gene: 6. Germline CDR1 and CDR2: SGHDT and YYEEEE. In DNA, the CDR3 is TGTGCCAGCAGCTTGTGGGCGGGGGGTTTCCAAGAGACCCAGTACTTC. It is translated as CASSLWAGGFQETQYF.

The rearrangement uses TRBV6-1 and TRBJ1-4, with 8 positions matching TRBD1. Trimming cost V 9 bases and J 8 bases; bases outside gene matches: 8. The CDR3 sequence is 13 residues long. The germline gives CDR1 MNHNS, CDR2 SASEGT. CDR3 bases: TGTGCCAGTTCGGACAGGGTATCCGAAAAACTGTTTTTT. Its translation: CASSDRVSEKLFF.

The genes are TRBV27 and TRBJ2-7; D gene uncertain. Germline V gene sequence: CDR1 MNHEY, CDR2 SMNVEV (reference sequence). There are 15 residues in the CDR3. V was clipped by 0 bases and J by 2 bases, with 11 bases between them. CDR3 amino acids: CASSLSPTFAYEQYF. DNA of the CDR3: TGTGCCAGCAGTTTATCACCGACATTTGCCTACGAGCAGTACTTC.

The CDR3: CASSGRLSNQPQHF. DNA of the CDR3: TGTGCCAGCAGCGGGAGGCTGTCGAATCAGCCCCAGCATTTT. This chain connects TRBV5-4 to TRBJ1-5; the D is unclear. V lost 4 bases, J lost 4 bases, and 12 bases lay in between. This CDR3 is built from 14 residues. Germline V gene lookup returns CDR1 SGHNT and CDR2 YYREEE (reference sequence).

This sequence joins TRBV23-1 and TRBJ2-1; D not certain. TRBV23-1 is known as an ORF, though its function is uncertain. V gave up 2 bases and J gave up 15 bases, with 14 bases separating them. The CDR3 covers 12 residues. The CDR3 DNA is TGCGCCAGCAGTCAAAAAAATGGAAACCCGTTCTTC. This codes for CASSQKNGNPFF.

This chain connects TRBV5-5 to TRBJ1-5; D gene unclear. The CDR3 length is 13 residues. Germline loops: CDR1 SGHKS, CDR2 YYEKEE (reference sequence). Trimming shortened V by 4 bases and J by 6 bases, and 11 bases separated the two germline ends. The CDR3 region has the DNA TGTGCCAGCAGCCTCGAGGTTCGTCAGCCCCAGCATTTT. It codes for CASSLEVRQPQHF.

The chain recombines TRBV6-1 with TRBJ1-2; possible D gene TRBD1, 6 bases. V was cut by 0 bases and J by 4 bases, with 21 bases left in between. The length of the CDR3 is 18 residues. CDR1 and CDR2 from the germline V gene are MNHNS and SASEGT. The CDR3 loop reads CASSEALAGRGGGYGYTF. The CDR3 nucleotides read TGTGCCAGCAGTGAAGCGCTGGCAGGGCGAGGGGGTGGCTATGGCTACACCTTC.

The V gene is TRBV11-3, the J gene TRBJ2-1, with D maybe TRBD1 (6 bases). With 4 bases removed from V and 6 bases from J, the gap between germline ends came to 13 bases. Germline CDR1 is SGHNT and CDR2 is YENEEA. The CDR3 is 14 residues long. CDR3 sequence (DNA): TGTGCCAGCAGCTCGAGGGGGACGGGCAATGAGCAGTTCTTC. Translating it yields CASSSRGTGNEQFF.

J is TRBJ2-2 and V is TRBV10-3; D is ambiguous. V was shortened by 3 bases and J by 0 bases, with 8 bases between the two germline ends. CDR3 size: 15 residues. Germline V gene data show CDR1 as ENHRY and CDR2 as SYGVKD. CDR3 protein: CAISDYDPNTGELFF. The CDR3 DNA is TGTGCCATCAGTGATTATGATCCGAACACCGGGGAGCTGTTTTTT.

The rearrangement uses TRBV19 and TRBJ1-1, with D tentatively TRBD1 (5 bases). The CDR3 sequence is 12 residues long. Germline-derived CDR1 and CDR2 are LNHDA and SQIVND (reference sequence). Trimming removed 6 bases at V and 3 bases at J, with 8 bases between. The CDR3 spells CASRGVDTEAFF. The CDR3 nucleotides read TGTGCCAGTAGAGGGGTTGACACTGAAGCTTTCTTT.

The CDR3 spells CASGAGGVYGYTF. The CDR3 DNA reads as TGTGCCAGTGGGGCAGGGGGCGTCTATGGCTACACCTTC. This chain joins TRBV11-2 and TRBJ1-2; 8 nucleotides align to TRBD1. Per the germline V gene, CDR1 is SGHAT and CDR2 is FQNNGV. The V and J ends lost 9 bases and 4 bases, in that order; junction bases with no gene match: 7. The CDR3 runs to 13 residues.

The rearrangement uses TRBV27 and TRBJ2-2, with 11 bases fitting TRBD2. The CDR3 is made up of 18 amino acids. CDR1 MNHEY and CDR2 SMNVEV come from the germline V gene (reference sequence). The junction had 8 bases not matched to a gene; V was cut back by 5 bases and J by 0 bases. The CDR3 sequence is CASSPRTSGPSNTGELFF. CDR3 nucleotides: TGTGCCAGCAGTCCAAGGACTAGCGGGCCCTCGAACACCGGGGAGCTGTTTTTT.

The chain carries TRBV6-5 and TRBJ1-1, with D unresolved. The CDR3 is 14 amino acids. V was clipped by 7 bases and J by 3 bases, with 15 bases between them. The germline V gene encodes CDR1 MNHEY and CDR2 SVGAGI. The CDR3 nucleotides are TGTGCCAGCAATTCCGTGGGGATGCACACTGAAGCTTTCTTT. It is translated as CASNSVGMHTEAFF.